This T cell receptor (beta chain) was retrieved from a study of vaccination and CD4 T cells after COVID-19. Documented treatment: roughly nine-day PBMC culture with coronavirus spike peptide pools or control peptides (ViraFEST assay). Germline values: CDR1 MNHEY, CDR2 SMNVEV (reference sequence). The CDR3 contains 14 residues. Trimming cost V 4 bases and J 8 bases, with 17 bases left between them. CD4+ T cells that had been cultured provided DNA sequenced with the Oncomine TCR Beta short-read assay. TCRdb passed the PCR reads through MiXCR, listing each CDR3 protein once. The repertoire holds 4,500 to 6,000 distinct CDR3 sequences, with 76% as singletons. A word on this clonotype: Antigen unknown.

Material for sequencing was CD4+ T cells from blood, cultured in vitro. The gene calls are TRBV27 and TRBJ1-2; no firm D call. The sequence derives from a human donor who had recovered from COVID-19. The CDR3 is CASSYYRGGGGYTF. CDR3 DNA: TGTGCCAGCAGTTATTATCGGGGAGGCGGAGGCTACACCTTC.